These T cell receptor beta chains were read from a single sample in a study of shared clonotypes between healthy human individuals. TCRdb's copy holds only in-frame clones and misses some; the assay was immunoSEQ multiplex PCR. Of approximately 2.5 million clones listed, 90% to 95% are singletons. Sequenced sample: naive CD4+ T cells from PBMCs. The receptor set was obtained from a man aged 18 to 30 in good health. Some clones in this sample may be carry-over from other donors' samples. Both conserved end residues are part of each CDR3. A D gene is named only where the DNA matches it firmly. Size values are once, few and many counts, or a class for expanded clones, and some rows have none.

TRBJ2-2,TRBV7-6,TRBD1,NA,16,TGTGCCAGCAGTTTTCCGGGCAGGGGGCGCACCGGGGAGCTGTTTTTT,CASSFPGRGRTGELFF
TRBJ2-7,TRBV19,TRBD1,NA,13,TGTGCCAGTAGGCGACAGGGGGGGTACGAGCAGTACTTC,CASRRQGGYEQYF
TRBJ1-2,TRBV28,NA,NA,13,TGTGCCAGCTCCACGAGTGGGCCCCTGAGGTACACCTTC,CASSTSGPLRYTF
TRBJ2-5,TRBV5-1,NA,NA,13,TGCGCCAGCAGCAACCCGCCGGGGGAGACCCAGTACTTC,CASSNPPGETQYF
TRBJ2-7,TRBV28,TRBD2,NA,18,TGTGCCAGCAGCCAACCGACTAGCGGGAGTCCCTGGGCCTACGAGCAGTACTTC,CASSQPTSGSPWAYEQYF
TRBJ2-5,TRBV27,TRBD2,NA,13,TGTGCCAGCAGTCCCACTAGCGGATTGGCCCAGTACTTC,CASSPTSGLAQYF
TRBJ2-7,TRBV27,NA,NA,14,TGTGCCAGAGTACTTACAGGGAACTCCTACGAGCAGTACTTC,CARVLTGNSYEQYF
TRBJ1-2,TRBV4-1,TRBD1,NA,15,TGCGCCAGCAGCCGACCGGGACAGGAAGTCTATGGCTACACCTTC,CASSRPGQEVYGYTF
TRBJ2-2,TRBV9,NA,NA,15,TGTGCCAGCAGCGTAGGATCAGTCGGGGGCGGGGAGCTGTTTTTT,CASSVGSVGGGELFF
TRBJ2-2,TRBV5-4,TRBD2,NA,17,TGTGCCAGCAGCTTGTATACCGGGACTAGGAACACCGGGGAGCTGTTTTTT,CASSLYTGTRNTGELFF
TRBJ1-3,TRBV19,TRBD1,NA,17,TGTGCCAGTAGTTTCTCGACAGGGACACTCTCTGGAAACACCATATATTTT,CASSFSTGTLSGNTIYF
TRBJ1-1,TRBV28,NA,NA,15,TGTGCCAGCAGTTTAAGGCGGACGGGGAGCGCTGAAGCTTTCTTT,CASSLRRTGSAEAFF
TRBJ2-7,TRBV7-8,TRBD1,NA,17,TGTGCCAGCAGCAACCCAGACCCCGGGACAGGGACCTACGAGCAGTACTTC,CASSNPDPGTGTYEQYF
TRBJ2-1,TRBV15,NA,NA,13,TGTGCCACCAGCATCGGACTCTATAATGAGCAGTTCTTC,CATSIGLYNEQFF
TRBJ2-3,TRBV5-1,TRBD2,NA,16,TGCGCCAGCAGCCCGGGGACTAGCGGGTGGTCAGATACGCAGTATTTT,CASSPGTSGWSDTQYF
TRBJ1-3,TRBV7-9,NA,NA,14,TGTGCCAGCAGCCCAAACAGAACTGGAAACACCATATATTTT,CASSPNRTGNTIYF
TRBJ2-2,TRBV10-1,NA,NA,14,TGCGCCAGCAGGGAAGGACTTACGACCGGGGAGCTGTTTTTT,CASREGLTTGELFF
TRBJ1-1,TRBV29-1,NA,NA,13,TGCAGCGTTGCCCAGACATTGGGCACTGAAGCTTTCTTT,CSVAQTLGTEAFF
TRBJ2-3,TRBV28,TRBD2,NA,14,TGTGCCAGCAGCCGGGACTACCCGACGGATACGCAGTATTTT,CASSRDYPTDTQYF
TRBJ1-1,TRBV11-2,TRBD1,NA,15,TGTGCCAGCAGCTTAATTCAGGGGGCGAGCACTGAAGCTTTCTTT,CASSLIQGASTEAFF
TRBJ1-1,TRBV2,TRBD1,NA,14,TGTGCCAGCAGTCGGGACAGGGGAAGGACTGAAGCTTTCTTT,CASSRDRGRTEAFF
TRBJ2-5,TRBV5-6,NA,NA,12,TGTGCCAGCAGCTTGAGCCAAGAGACCCAGTACTTC,CASSLSQETQYF
TRBJ1-1,TRBV19,NA,NA,16,TGTGCCAGTAGTATTGGGGGGGCCCCCTGGGTTGCTGAAGCTTTCTTT,CASSIGGAPWVAEAFF
TRBJ1-3,TRBV5-1,NA,NA,16,TGCGCCAGCAGCTTGTATCCGGGGGCTAAAGGAAACACCATATATTTT,CASSLYPGAKGNTIYF
TRBJ2-7,TRBV5-4,NA,NA,16,TGTGCCAGCAGCAGAGCCGTAGGAGCGCGAGGCTACGAGCAGTACTTC,CASSRAVGARGYEQYF
TRBJ2-7,TRBV27,TRBD1,once,15,TGTGCCAGCAGTTCCGCCGGGACAGGGACCTACAAGCAGTACTTC,CASSSAGTGTYKQYF
TRBJ2-6,TRBV7-2,NA,NA,16,TGTGCCAGCAGCCCGGTTGTGGGGTCCGGGGCCAACGTCCTGACTTTC,CASSPVVGSGANVLTF
TRBJ1-5,TRBV7-2,TRBD1,NA,16,TGTGCCAGCAGCTTAGCCCCGGGACAGGGATTCAAGCCCCAGCATTTT,CASSLAPGQGFKPQHF
TRBJ2-5,TRBV19,TRBD2,NA,15,TGTGCCAGTGCTAGCGGGAGGGCCCCCCAAGAGACCCAGTACTTC,CASASGRAPQETQYF
TRBJ2-1,TRBV6-4,TRBD2,NA,16,TGTGCCAGCAGTGAGCAAAGCGGGAGCTCCTACAATGAGCAGTTCTTC,CASSEQSGSSYNEQFF
TRBJ2-5,TRBV5-1,TRBD2,NA,17,TGCGCCAGCAGCTTGCTAATAGCGGGCGGATCCCAAGAGACCCAGTACTTC,CASSLLIAGGSQETQYF
TRBJ2-7,TRBV27,TRBD1,NA,15,TGTGCCAGCAGTAGGACAAGACAGGGGTGGTACGAGCAGTACTTC,CASSRTRQGWYEQYF
TRBJ1-1,TRBV2,NA,NA,16,TGTGCCAGCAGTGAAGCGCTGGGCCTGATGAACACTGAAGCTTTCTTT,CASSEALGLMNTEAFF
TRBJ2-1,TRBV7-2,NA,NA,13,TGTGCCAGCAGCTTAGAAGAAGAGGGTGAGCAGTTCTTC,CASSLEEEGEQFF
TRBJ1-2,TRBV4-2,NA,NA,15,TGTGCCAGCAGACCGGGACCGTCCGCTAACTATGGCTACACCTTC,CASRPGPSANYGYTF
TRBJ2-1,TRBV28,NA,NA,14,TGTGCCAGCAGTTTAGGAGGGAACAACAATGAGCAGTTCTTC,CASSLGGNNNEQFF
TRBJ2-1,TRBV5-1,NA,once,14,TGCGCCAGCAGCTTGGGCCGCTCCTACAATGAGCAGTTCTTC,CASSLGRSYNEQFF
TRBJ1-2,TRBV6-1,NA,NA,13,TGTGCCAGCAGTGAAACAGGGAACTATGGCTACACCTTC,CASSETGNYGYTF
TRBJ2-1,TRBV4-2,NA,NA,16,TGTGCCAGCAGCAGGAGCGTGGCGGGTAACTACAATGAGCAGTTCTTC,CASSRSVAGNYNEQFF
TRBJ2-3,TRBV19,NA,NA,14,TGTGCCAGTAGAAGTGCGGGGAGCACAGATACGCAGTATTTT,CASRSAGSTDTQYF
TRBJ2-7,TRBV18,NA,NA,14,TGTGCCAGCTCACCGTTGGGCAGCGCCTACGAGCAGTACTTC,CASSPLGSAYEQYF
TRBJ2-3,TRBV7-9,NA,NA,14,TGTGCCAGCAGCTTCATCCGTGGCACAGATACGCAGTATTTT,CASSFIRGTDTQYF
TRBJ2-4,TRBV6-4,NA,NA,17,TGTGCCAGCAGCCTCCCGAGGATCAGACTAGCCAAAAACATTCAGTACTTC,CASSLPRIRLAKNIQYF
TRBJ2-2,TRBV5-5,NA,NA,14,TGTGCCAGCAGCTTGGGCTACCGCACCGGGGAGCTGTTTTTT,CASSLGYRTGELFF
TRBJ2-1,TRBV15,NA,NA,11,TGTGCCACCAGCAGAGCCCCTGAGCAGTTCTTC,CATSRAPEQFF
TRBJ2-3,TRBV6-6,TRBD2,NA,16,TGTGCCAGCCAACTAGCGGGAGATTTGGGCACAGATACGCAGTATTTT,CASQLAGDLGTDTQYF